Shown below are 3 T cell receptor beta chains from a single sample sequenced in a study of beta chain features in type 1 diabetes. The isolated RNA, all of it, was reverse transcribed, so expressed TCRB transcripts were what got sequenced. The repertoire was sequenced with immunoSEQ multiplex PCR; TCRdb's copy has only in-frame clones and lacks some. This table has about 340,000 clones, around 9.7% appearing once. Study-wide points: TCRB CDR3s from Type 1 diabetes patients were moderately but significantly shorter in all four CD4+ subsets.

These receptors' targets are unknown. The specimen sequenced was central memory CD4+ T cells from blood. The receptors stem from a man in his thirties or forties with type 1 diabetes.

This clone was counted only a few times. CDR3 sequence reads: CASSQERQPNYGYTF. The DNA of the CDR3 is TGCGCCAGCAGCCAAGAGCGGCAACCTAACTATGGCTACACCTTC. This chain uses TRBV4-1 with TRBJ1-2, with D hard to call. V was pared by 0 bases and J by 0 bases, with 8 bases between. The CDR3 has 15 amino acids. The germline CDR1 and CDR2 sequences are MGHRA and YSYEKL.

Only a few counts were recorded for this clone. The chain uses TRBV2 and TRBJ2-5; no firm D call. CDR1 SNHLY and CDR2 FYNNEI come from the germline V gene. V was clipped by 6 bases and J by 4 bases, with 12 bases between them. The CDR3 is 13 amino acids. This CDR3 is CASSPTLGETQYF. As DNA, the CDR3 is TGTGCCAGCAGCCCGACCTTGGGAGAGACCCAGTACTTC.

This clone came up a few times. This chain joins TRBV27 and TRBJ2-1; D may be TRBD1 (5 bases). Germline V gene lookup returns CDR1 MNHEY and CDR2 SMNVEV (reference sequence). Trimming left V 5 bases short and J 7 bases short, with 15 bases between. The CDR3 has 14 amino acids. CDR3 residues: CASSRRDLGNEQFF. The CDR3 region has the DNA TGTGCCAGCAGTCGCAGGGATTTGGGGAATGAGCAGTTCTTC.